The 27 T cell receptor beta chains presented below share a single source sample, sequenced in a study of CD8 T cells in ankylosing spondylitis. Via MiXCR, TCRdb re-called the 5' RACE reads, giving one row per CDR3 protein. The sample holds roughly 180,000 distinct CDR3 sequences, roughly 10% seen once. Sequencing used blood, either unsorted or a sorted T cell fraction (not recorded which). The receptors were gathered from a female donor with ankylosing spondylitis or in good health (not recorded which).

CDR3 bases: TGTGCCAGCAGCGCGGGACACCTGAACACTGAAGCTTTCTTT. This gives the protein CASSAGHLNTEAFF. V and J are TRBV9 and TRBJ1-1; tentative D call: TRBD1 (6 bases). This CDR3 contains 14 residues. The V end was cut by 3 bases, the J end by 0 bases, with 9 bases between. Germline V CDR1 and CDR2: SGDLS, YYNGEE.

This clonotype was recorded a few times. The CDR3 loop reads CASSQTNQETQYF. As DNA, the CDR3 is TGTGCCAGCAGCCAGACTAACCAAGAGACCCAGTACTTC. J is TRBJ2-5 and V is TRBV5-6; possible D gene TRBD2, 5 bases. Germline loops: CDR1 SGHDT, CDR2 YYEEEE. The CDR3 consists of 13 residues. Trimming removed 4 bases at V and 0 bases at J, with 7 bases between.

This clonotype has just a few counts. The rearrangement joins TRBV15 to TRBJ2-3, with TRBD1 as a possible D gene (5 bases). CDR3 length: 12 amino acids. Germline lookup yields CDR1 LNHNV and CDR2 YYDKDF (reference sequence). Trimming left V 5 bases short and J 6 bases short, with 9 bases between. In DNA form, the CDR3 reads TGTGCCACCAGCCGACAGCCGGATACGCAGTATTTT. This translates into CATSRQPDTQYF.

This chain joins TRBV9 and TRBJ1-6; no clear D. Germline CDR1 and CDR2: SGDLS and YYNGEE. Trimming took off 8 bases at V and 6 bases at J, with 12 bases between the two ends. The CDR3 has 13 residues. CDR3 protein: CASRSGGNSPLHF. The DNA of the CDR3 is TGTGCCAGTAGATCAGGCGGTAATTCACCCCTCCACTTT.

This clonotype has more than one count but fewer than ten. V usage is TRBV7-8 and J usage is TRBJ2-2; TRBD2 matches 12 bases. This CDR3 has 16 amino acids. The V gene's germline CDR1 is SGHVS and CDR2 FQNEAQ. J was trimmed by 7 bases and V by 5 bases; bases with no gene match: 8. CDR3 protein: CASSHLAGGPHGELFF. CDR3 nucleotides: TGTGCCAGCAGCCACCTAGCGGGAGGGCCCCACGGGGAGCTGTTTTTT.

In its sample, this clonotype was seen a few times. The V call is TRBV7-9, the J call TRBJ2-2; D gene ambiguous. V lost 1 base, J lost 4 bases, and 7 bases lay in between. Germline CDR1 SEHNR, CDR2 FQNEAQ (reference sequence). This CDR3 has 14 residues. DNA of the CDR3: TGTGCCAGCAGCTTAGGTCCAGCCACCGGGGAGCTGTTTTTT. Residues: CASSLGPATGELFF.

In this sample, this clonotype turned up many times. This chain joins TRBV7-9 and TRBJ2-5, with D possibly matching TRBD1 (6 bases). The CDR3 is 15 residues long. V gave up 3 bases and J gave up 0 bases, with 11 bases separating them. Germline loops: CDR1 SEHNR, CDR2 FQNEAQ (reference sequence). CDR3 sequence: CASSLSRGDQETQYF. The CDR3 coding sequence is TGTGCCAGCAGCTTGAGCAGGGGCGACCAAGAGACCCAGTACTTC. The full variable domain, its missing parts supplied by reference TRBV7-9 and TRBJ2-5, is DTGVSQNPRHKITKRGQNVTFRCDPISEHNRLYWYRQTLGQGPEFLTYFQNEAQLEKSRLLSDRFSAERPKGSFSTLEIQRTEQGDSAMYLCASSLSRGDQETQYFGPGTRLLVL.

This clonotype turned up a few times. Compared with germline, one end of the junction differs, possibly owing to a read error. This chain joins TRBV6-1 and TRBJ2-3, with 12 nucleotides matching TRBD2. CDR1 is MNHNS, CDR2 SASEGT, per germline. The CDR3 length is 15 residues. CDR3: CANLILAGGKDTQNF. The CDR3 bases are TGTGCCAACTTAATTCTAGCGGGAGGGAAAGATACGCAGAATTTT.

At least ten counts were recorded for this clonotype. The chain combines TRBV5-6 with TRBJ2-7, with D perhaps TRBD1 (6 bases). The CDR3 contains 18 residues. Germline assignment: CDR1 SGHDT and CDR2 YYEEEE. V lost 1 base, J lost 8 bases, and 28 bases lay in between. As DNA, the CDR3 is TGTGCCAGCAGCTTGTCCATCTCCCCAAACATCGGACAGAGTAAGCAGTACTTC. It yields the protein CASSLSISPNIGQSKQYF.

This clonotype was recorded a few times. The chain joins TRBV20-1 to TRBJ1-4; D unresolved. The CDR3 covers 14 residues. Trimming removed 6 bases from V and 2 bases from J, with 13 bases in between. Germline V gene sequence: CDR1 DFQATT, CDR2 SNEGSKA (reference sequence). CDR3 protein: CSANRGMTNEKLFF. CDR3 DNA: TGCAGTGCAAACCGAGGGATGACTAATGAAAAACTGTTTTTT.

This clonotype was seen many times. The chain has TRBV7-9 and TRBJ2-7; 7 nucleotides line up with TRBD2. V dropped 2 bases and J dropped 3; count of bases not matched to a gene: 4. The CDR3 has 14 residues. Per germline, CDR1 SEHNR and CDR2 FQNEAQ (reference sequence). The CDR3 DNA sequence: TGTGCCAGCAGCTTAAAGCGCGGGAGCTACGAGCAGTACTTC. This translates into CASSLKRGSYEQYF.

This clonotype was detected only once. The V gene is TRBV7-2, the J gene TRBJ1-1; D call uncertain. CDR1 SGHTA and CDR2 FQGNSA come from the germline V gene. The CDR3 covers 15 residues. V lost 1 base, J lost 1 base, and 10 bases lay in between. The CDR3 loop is CASSLDWVANTEAFF. Written as DNA, the CDR3 is TGTGCCAGCAGCTTAGATTGGGTTGCGAACACTGAAGCTTTCTTT. Drawing the rest from reference TRBV7-2 and TRBJ1-1, the complete variable domain is GAGVSQSPSNKVTEKGKDVELRCDPISGHTALYWYRQSLGQGLEFLIYFQGNSAPDKSGLPSDRFSAERTGGSVSTLTIQRTQQEDSAVYLCASSLDWVANTEAFFGQGTRLTVV.

This clonotype was counted a few times. The CDR3 here is CASSYPRLAAETQETQYF. CDR3 bases: TGTGCCAGCAGTTACCCCAGGCTGGCGGCGGAGACCCAGGAGACCCAGTACTTC. This chain links TRBV6-2 or TRBV6-3 with TRBJ2-5, with unresolved D. CDR1 MNHEY and CDR2 SVGEGT come from the germline V gene. CDR3 length: 18 residues. The V gene lost 2 bases and the J gene lost 5 bases, with 24 bases spanning the gap.

V is TRBV5-6 and J is TRBJ2-3, with unresolved D. The CDR3 covers 15 residues. V was clipped by 4 bases and J by 2 bases, with 14 bases between them. Germline assignment: CDR1 SGHDT and CDR2 YYEEEE. The chain's CDR3 is CASSPTHFSTDTQYF. CDR3 coding DNA: TGTGCCAGCAGCCCGACCCATTTCTCCACAGATACGCAGTATTTT.

This clonotype appeared many times. V usage is TRBV5-5 and J usage is TRBJ2-1; D remains ambiguous. In germline, CDR1 is SGHKS, CDR2 YYEKEE (reference sequence). This CDR3 contains 12 residues. Trimming stripped 4 bases from V and 15 bases from J, with 17 bases between. This CDR3 reads CASSLGQLGLFF. The CDR3 nucleotides are TGTGCCAGCAGCCTGGGCCAATTAGGGTTGTTCTTC.

The sample holds a few counts of this clonotype. The gene calls are TRBV30 and TRBJ2-7; tentatively, D is TRBD1 or TRBD2 (5 bases each). This CDR3 spans 15 amino acids. The germline gives CDR1 GTSNPN, CDR2 SVGIG (reference sequence). V lost 2 bases and J lost 0, with 14 bases in between. CDR3 bases: TGTGCCTGGAGTCCTGGGACGGCCGACTCCTACGAGCAGTACTTC. Amino acid sequence: CAWSPGTADSYEQYF.

This clonotype showed up just a few times. The V call is TRBV6-6, the J call TRBJ1-1; maybe TRBD1 (6 bases). V gave up 6 bases and J gave up 2 bases, with 10 bases separating them. Germline-derived CDR1 and CDR2 are MNHNY and SVGAGI (reference sequence). CDR3 length equals 13 residues. The CDR3 bases are TGTGCCAGCAGAGGGGGACCTAACACTGAAGCTTTCTTT. It translates to CASRGGPNTEAFF.

The chain joins TRBV4-2 to TRBJ2-2; D remains ambiguous. From germline, CDR1 is LGHNA and CDR2 YNFKEQ. The CDR3 spans 14 residues. V was cut by 3 bases and J by 6 bases, with 11 bases left in between. The CDR3 region has the DNA TGTGCCAGCAGCCACCGACTTGTAGCCGGGGAGCTGTTTTTT. Translation gives CASSHRLVAGELFF.

The gene calls are TRBV19 and TRBJ1-2; D remains ambiguous. Germline CDR1 and CDR2: LNHDA and SQIVND (reference sequence). The CDR3 consists of 12 residues. V was trimmed by 10 bases and J by 8 bases, leaving 17 bases between them. CDR3 sequence: CAIRAIPWGYTF. For the CDR3, the DNA is TGTGCCATCCGCGCCATCCCTTGGGGCTACACCTTC.

The chain employs TRBV2 and TRBJ1-1; D remains unclear. The CDR3 spans 14 residues. V was trimmed by 5 bases and J by 0 bases, leaving 10 bases between them. Germline loops: CDR1 SNHLY, CDR2 FYNNEI. CDR3 protein: CASSFVAMNTEAFF. The CDR3 DNA sequence: TGTGCCAGCAGTTTCGTTGCCATGAACACTGAAGCTTTCTTT.

The V and J genes are TRBV10-3 and TRBJ1-1; D unclear. The CDR3 runs to 13 residues. Between the trimmed V and J ends, which lost 3 bases and 7 bases, there was a span of 12 bases. CDR1 and CDR2 from the germline V gene are ENHRY and SYGVKD. CDR3 nucleotides: TGTGCCATCAGTGAAGGGCCGAACCGTGAAGCTTTCTTT. Amino acid sequence: CAISEGPNREAFF.

This sequence joins TRBV13 and TRBJ2-6, with D uncertain. The germline V and J ends were trimmed by 2 bases and 1 base, with 6 bases remaining between them. The CDR3 runs to 15 residues. Germline V gene lookup returns CDR1 PRHDT and CDR2 FYEKMQ (reference sequence). DNA for the CDR3: TGTGCCAGCAGCTTAAAAGGATCTGGGGCCAACGTCCTGACTTTC. It encodes CASSLKGSGANVLTF. The full variable domain, with the rest looked up from reference TRBV13 and TRBJ2-6, is AAGVIQSPRHLIKEKRETATLKCYPIPRHDTVYWYQQGPGQDPQFLISFYEKMQSDKGSIPDRFSAQQFSDYHSELNMSSLELGDSALYFCASSLKGSGANVLTFGAGSRLTVL.

This clonotype was seen many times. This chain connects TRBV20-1 to TRBJ2-7; TRBD2 matches at 9 bases. V lost 6 bases, J lost 4 bases, and 10 bases stayed unmatched. The CDR3 sequence is 14 residues long. CDR1 DFQATT and CDR2 SNEGSKA come from the germline V gene (reference sequence). The chain's CDR3 is CSANSGGREYEQYF. The CDR3 DNA is TGCAGTGCCAACTCTGGCGGGAGGGAGTACGAGCAGTACTTC.

This clonotype has more than one count but fewer than ten. The V and J genes are TRBV7-9 and TRBJ1-1; D is undetermined. Germline V gene lookup returns CDR1 SEHNR and CDR2 FQNEAQ (reference sequence). This CDR3 region has 12 residues. Trimming removed 8 bases at V and 3 bases at J, with 10 bases between. CDR3 region: CASRRGDTEAFF. The CDR3 DNA sequence: TGTGCCAGCCGCCGGGGAGACACTGAAGCTTTCTTT.

The CDR3 sequence is CASILRGSPGANVLTF. CDR3 sequence (DNA): TGTGCCAGCATCCTCCGGGGCAGCCCCGGGGCCAACGTCCTGACTTTC. V is TRBV12-3 or TRBV12-4 and J is TRBJ2-6; D possibly matches TRBD1 or TRBD2 (5 bases each). The CDR3 totals 16 residues. V was trimmed by 7 bases and J by 4 bases, leaving 17 bases between them.

The chain joins TRBV4-1 to TRBJ2-3; 13 bases fit TRBD2. This CDR3 spans 17 amino acids. Trimming removed 5 bases from V and 2 bases from J; junction bases left unmatched: 7. CDR1 MGHRA and CDR2 YSYEKL come from the germline V gene. This CDR3 is CASSTGTSGIFTDTQYF. The CDR3 DNA sequence: TGCGCCAGCAGCACCGGGACTAGCGGGATCTTCACAGATACGCAGTATTTT.

The chain has TRBV7-2 and TRBJ2-1; TRBD2 matches at 8 bases. Germline V gene sequence: CDR1 SGHTA, CDR2 FQGNSA. This CDR3 comprises 15 residues. V was clipped by 1 base and J by 6 bases; unmatched bases: 5. Here the CDR3 DNA reads TGTGCCAGCAGCTTAGTCGCGGGGGGAGGCAATGAGCAGTTCTTC. This sequence encodes CASSLVAGGGNEQFF.